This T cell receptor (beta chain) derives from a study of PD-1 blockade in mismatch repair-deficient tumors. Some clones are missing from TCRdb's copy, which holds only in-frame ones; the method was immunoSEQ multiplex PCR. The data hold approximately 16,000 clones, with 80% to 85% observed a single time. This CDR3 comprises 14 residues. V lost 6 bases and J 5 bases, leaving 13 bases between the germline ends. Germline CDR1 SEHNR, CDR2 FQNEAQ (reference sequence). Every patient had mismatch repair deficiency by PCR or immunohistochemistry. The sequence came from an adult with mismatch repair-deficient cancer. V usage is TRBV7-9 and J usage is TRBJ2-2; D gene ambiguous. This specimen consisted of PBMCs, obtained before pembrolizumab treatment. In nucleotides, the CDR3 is TGTGCCAGCAGTATAGGTCAGACTACCGGGGAGCTGTTTTTT. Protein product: CASSIGQTTGELFF. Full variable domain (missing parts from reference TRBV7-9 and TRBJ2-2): DTGVSQNPRHKITKRGQNVTFRCDPISEHNRLYWYRQTLGQGPEFLTYFQNEAQLEKSRLLSDRFSAERPKGSFSTLEIQRTEQGDSAMYLCASSIGQTTGELFFGEGSRLTVL.